This section outlines one T cell receptor (beta chain) sequence together with its context. It lacks a known antigen. Qualities for individual bases were not recorded, and no much larger clone is one base off. Taken from the germline V gene, the CDR1 and CDR2 loops are SGHTA and FQGNSA. V was cut back by 1 base and J by 4 bases, leaving a gap of 13 bases between them. Including the terminal cysteine and phenylalanine, the CDR3 comprises 15 residues. The read is trimmed to its CDR3 DNA, 45 bases read in frame from base 1. These data come from a study of CD8 T cells in ankylosing spondylitis listed by TCRdb under 2017. About the full investigation: The study profiled T cell receptor beta repertoires in healthy donors and ankylosing spondylitis patients to find disease-linked TCR variants. In total, the full study cohort was made up of some 100 healthy donors and 20 to 25 ankylosing spondylitis patients. Peripheral blood was sampled, and synovial fluid was additionally collected from ankylosing spondylitis patients. Results the study describes overall, beyond this receptor: Some TCR beta motif variants had previously been reported in synovial fluid and blood of reactive arthritis patients, which suggested common disease-initiation mechanisms. The disease-linked clones had a CD8+ phenotype and were found at relatively low frequencies in peripheral blood. According to the report, matched synovial fluid samples from ankylosing spondylitis patients were significantly enriched for the disease-linked clones. A TCR beta motif made up of several highly homologous amino acid variants appeared to be characteristic of blood from ankylosing spondylitis patients.

Synovial fluid samples and blood samples obtained from the same ankylosing spondylitis patients were matched. Sequencing instrument: Illumina HiSeq 2500. Quantitative 5'-RACE with molecular barcodes was used to prepare TCR beta libraries. Concerning the study's data processing: To identify disease-linked TCR variants, a new computational method was used, one built on a probabilistic model of VDJ rearrangement. Starting from the raw public reads, TCRdb applied fastp trimming at Q25, assembled clones with MiXCR and retained in-frame beta chains. Rows are combined by CDR3 protein, so each entry shows the most common genes and DNA. The V and J calls follow TCRdb's processing rather than the paper's. In all, the sample holds around 120,000 distinct CDR3 sequences, and around 24% of those were seen once. In total, the top ten clones hold 9% to 15% of the sample.

The TCR comes from a male donor with ankylosing spondylitis. Material: synovial fluid, either unsorted or a sorted T cell fraction (not recorded which). The rearrangement joined TRBV7-2 to TRBJ1-1, with an unclear D gene assignment. Here is the DNA: TGTGCCAGCAGCTTAGGGGTAGGCGGCGGCACTGAAGCTTTCTTT. It codes for CASSLGVGGGTEAFF.